The clone carrying this T cell receptor beta chain was counted at least ten times. Its antigen is still unknown. CDR1 is MNHNS and CDR2 is SASEGT in the germline V gene. CDR3 size: 14 residues. V shed 6 bases and J shed 2 bases, with 12 bases lying between them. TCRdb reprocessed the reads with MiXCR, giving one entry per CDR3 protein. This sample has about 830,000 distinct CDR3 sequences, with around a third found just once. The entry originates in a study of T cell repertoires in cytomegalovirus infection. Regarding the study as a whole: Cumulative frequency of public TCR beta families picked out carriers of CMV plus the relevant HLA. The ex vivo response showed dominance by HLA-C-restricted CMV-specific TCR beta clonotypes.

This receptor was identified in a human donor in good health (CMV status not recorded). Some clones in this sample may be carry-over from other donors' samples. V and J are TRBV6-1 and TRBJ2-3; D is uncertain. Material: cultured CD8+ T cells from PBMCs, obtained from culture after CMV antigen stimulation. The CDR3 here is CASREFRNTDTQYF. CDR3 bases: TGTGCCAGCAGAGAGTTCCGTAACACAGATACGCAGTATTTT.